The rows below give T cell receptor beta chains drawn from one sample of a study of T cells in Graves' hyperthyroidism and ophthalmopathy. MiXCR, run by TCRdb on the multiplex PCR reads, gives a single entry per CDR3 protein. The sample lists over 700,000 distinct CDR3 sequences, 18% occurring once. Sequencing was carried out using blood. The receptors shown here come from a woman aged 45-59 years with Graves' hyperthyroidism that later progressed to Graves' ophthalmopathy. Both conserved end residues are part of each CDR3. D genes are given only for firm matches. Clone size is not always given. Where it is, it says once, few, many or a class for expanded clones.

d_call,clone_size,v_call,j_call,cdr3_aa,cdr3_nt
.,few,TRBV6-1,TRBJ2-7,CASSAGPPYEQYF,TGTGCCAGCAGTGCCGGGCCCCCCTACGAGCAGTACTTC
TRBD1,.,TRBV5-6,TRBJ1-1,CASSFGTVVPEAFF,TGTGCCAGCAGCTTCGGGACAGTCGTTCCTGAAGCTTTCTTT
TRBD2,few,TRBV20-1,TRBJ2-3,CSAPGLAGRSTDTQYF,TGCAGTGCTCCGGGACTAGCGGGGCGTAGCACAGATACGCAGTATTTT
TRBD1,.,TRBV4-1,TRBJ1-1,CAGSQEGQGGPEAFF,TGCGCCGGCAGCCAGGAGGGACAGGGTGGCCCTGAAGCTTTCTTT
.,.,TRBV9,TRBJ2-1,CASSAYDRSANEQFF,TGTGCCAGCAGCGCTTACGACAGGTCTGCCAATGAGCAGTTCTTC
TRBD1,few,TRBV27,TRBJ1-1,CASSLKDRDPEAFF,TGTGCCAGCAGTTTAAAAGACAGGGACCCTGAAGCTTTCTTT
.,few,TRBV5-1,TRBJ2-6,CASSLDGAGANVLTF,TGCGCCAGCAGCTTGGACGGAGCTGGGGCCAACGTCCTGACTTTC
.,.,TRBV5-1,TRBJ2-5,CASSLEVRGEGETQYF,TGCGCCAGCAGCTTGGAAGTCAGGGGTGAGGGTGAGACCCAGTACTTC
TRBD2,few,TRBV15,TRBJ2-3,CATSPRGTSGDTQYF,TGTGCCACCAGCCCACGTGGGACTAGCGGGGATACGCAGTATTTT
TRBD1,many,TRBV11-1,TRBJ2-5,CASSLGQGGWVETQYF,TGTGCCAGCAGCCTGGGACAGGGCGGCTGGGTGGAGACCCAGTACTTC
.,.,TRBV27,TRBJ1-5,CASGGHHSNQPQHF,TGTGCCAGTGGGGGCCACCATAGCAATCAGCCCCAGCATTTT
TRBD1,few,TRBV27,TRBJ1-6,CASTKPGQGLSPLHF,TGTGCCAGCACGAAACCGGGACAGGGACTTTCACCCCTCCACTTT
TRBD1,few,TRBV5-1,TRBJ2-3,CASSLAGTGGADTQYF,TGCGCCAGCAGCTTGGCCGGGACAGGGGGGGCAGATACGCAGTATTTT
.,many,TRBV11-3,TRBJ1-1,CARDHGTNTEAFF,TGTGCCAGAGACCACGGAACGAACACTGAAGCTTTCTTT
TRBD1,many,TRBV20-1,TRBJ1-1,CSVQGGDTEAFF,TGCAGTGTCCAGGGGGGAGACACTGAAGCTTTCTTT
TRBD2,few,TRBV15,TRBJ2-1,CATSRDGLAGDNEQFF,TGTGCCACCAGCAGAGATGGACTAGCGGGGGACAATGAGCAGTTCTTC
TRBD2,.,TRBV4-1,TRBJ2-5,CASSQDAGTSGEGTQYF,TGCGCCAGCAGCCAAGATGCGGGGACTAGCGGGGAGGGTACCCAGTACTTC
TRBD1,.,TRBV12-3/TRBV12-4,TRBJ1-2,CASSPTGVPLGYTF,TGTGCCAGCAGCCCGACAGGGGTGCCTCTTGGCTACACCTTC
TRBD1,.,TRBV12-3/TRBV12-4,TRBJ1-1,CASSLTGVGEAFF,TGTGCCAGCAGCCTTACAGGGGTAGGTGAAGCTTTCTTT
.,.,TRBV20-1,TRBJ1-4,CSARADGNEKLFF,TGCAGTGCTAGAGCAGACGGTAATGAAAAACTGTTTTTT
.,few,TRBV20-1,TRBJ1-6,CSASKRTRFGTLHF,TGCAGTGCCAGTAAGCGGACCCGATTCGGCACCCTCCACTTT
.,.,TRBV19,TRBJ1-5,CASRIDGVGNQPQHF,TGTGCCAGTAGAATCGATGGGGTGGGCAATCAGCCCCAGCATTTT
.,many,TRBV11-3,TRBJ2-7,CASSLNAGSNEQYF,TGTGCCAGCAGCTTAAACGCCGGGAGCAACGAGCAGTACTTC
TRBD2,many,TRBV7-8,TRBJ2-5,CASSQRLAGTLRWQETQYF,TGTGCCAGCAGCCAAAGACTAGCGGGAACGTTGCGTTGGCAAGAGACCCAGTACTTC
TRBD2,many,TRBV20-1,TRBJ2-5,CSARDLAVWETQYF,TGCAGTGCTAGGGATCTAGCGGTTTGGGAGACCCAGTACTTC
TRBD2,.,TRBV18,TRBJ2-3,CASSPDSGGTDTQYF,TGTGCCAGCTCACCAGATAGCGGGGGCACAGATACGCAGTATTTT
TRBD1,.,TRBV5-1,TRBJ2-2,CASHPGQGEGGELFF,TGCGCCAGCCACCCCGGACAGGGCGAAGGCGGGGAGCTGTTTTTT
TRBD1,.,TRBV7-9,TRBJ1-1,CASSLGGGRGETEAFF,TGTGCCAGCAGCTTAGGGGGTGGCAGGGGGGAAACTGAAGCTTTCTTT
.,.,TRBV3-1,TRBJ1-5,CASSQGGDNQPQHF,TGTGCCAGCAGCCAAGGAGGGGACAATCAGCCCCAGCATTTT
TRBD1,many,TRBV6-2/TRBV6-3,TRBJ1-1,CASSRTGWGDRPLNTEAFF,TGTGCCAGCAGTCGGACAGGGTGGGGGGACCGGCCCCTGAACACTGAAGCTTTCTTT
TRBD1,.,TRBV9,TRBJ2-1,CASSVAGDRANEQFF,TGTGCCAGCAGCGTAGCTGGGGACAGGGCCAATGAGCAGTTCTTC
TRBD1,.,TRBV4-2,TRBJ2-5,CASSQTGYQETQYF,TGTGCCAGCAGCCAGACAGGGTATCAAGAGACCCAGTACTTC
.,many,TRBV5-1,TRBJ2-2,CASRLGPTNTGELFF,TGCGCCAGCAGGTTGGGACCGACCAACACCGGGGAGCTGTTTTTT
.,many,TRBV11-2,TRBJ1-4,CASGRQLTNEKLFF,TGTGCCAGCGGAAGGCAGCTCACTAATGAAAAACTGTTTTTT
TRBD1,many,TRBV11-2,TRBJ1-3,CASSLAGGYGSGNTIYF,TGTGCCAGCAGCTTAGCAGGGGGCTATGGCTCTGGAAACACCATATATTTT
.,few,TRBV18,TRBJ2-1,CASSPPGVSSYNEQFF,TGTGCCAGCTCACCACCAGGGGTTAGCTCCTACAATGAGCAGTTCTTC
.,.,TRBV4-1,TRBJ1-2,CASSQDLGAFVNGYTF,TGCGCCAGCAGCCAAGATTTGGGGGCCTTCGTCAATGGCTACACCTTC
.,.,TRBV27,TRBJ1-2,CASKPLMGGGYGYTF,TGTGCCAGCAAGCCCTTGATGGGGGGCGGCTATGGCTACACCTTC
TRBD1,many,TRBV7-3,TRBJ2-1,CASSQYRGLSYNEQFF,TGTGCCAGCAGCCAGTACAGGGGGCTCTCCTACAATGAGCAGTTCTTC
.,few,TRBV9,TRBJ1-1,CASTEDGMGTEAFF,TGTGCCAGCACCGAAGACGGGATGGGGACTGAAGCTTTCTTT
.,few,TRBV29-1,TRBJ1-1,CSVPEVGQDTEAFF,TGCAGCGTCCCGGAGGTGGGACAAGACACTGAAGCTTTCTTT
.,many,TRBV5-6,TRBJ1-5,CASSVGTPSNQPQHF,TGTGCCAGCAGCGTAGGGACACCTAGCAATCAGCCCCAGCATTTT
.,few,TRBV5-4,TRBJ1-6,CASSLVRGPYNSPLHF,TGTGCCAGCAGCTTGGTGCGGGGTCCCTATAATTCACCCCTCCACTTT
.,.,TRBV5-5,TRBJ1-5,CASSLVGSASNQPQHF,TGTGCCAGCAGCTTGGTGGGGTCTGCTAGCAATCAGCCCCAGCATTTT
TRBD1,.,TRBV12-5,TRBJ1-1,CASAPRTGMNTEAFF,TGTGCTAGTGCCCCTCGGACAGGGATGAACACTGAAGCTTTCTTT
.,many,TRBV20-1,TRBJ2-1,CSALWQEQFF,TGCAGTGCCCTGTGGCAGGAGCAGTTCTTC
.,many,TRBV7-8,TRBJ1-1,CASSSTVVLDTEAFF,TGTGCCAGCAGCTCCACAGTCGTCCTAGACACTGAAGCTTTCTTT
.,.,TRBV7-6,TRBJ1-1,CASSPPSYPEAFF,TGTGCCAGCAGCCCTCCGTCGTACCCTGAAGCTTTCTTT
.,.,TRBV29-1,TRBJ2-7,CGIRRGGYEQYF,TGCGGTATACGACGGGGAGGCTACGAGCAGTACTTC
TRBD1,many,TRBV2,TRBJ1-5,CASSGAGGHQPQHF,TGTGCCAGCAGTGGGGCAGGGGGGCATCAGCCCCAGCATTTT
TRBD2,many,TRBV20-1,TRBJ2-3,CSASLTSGGVADTQYF,TGCAGTGCTAGTCTGACTAGCGGGGGGGTGGCAGATACGCAGTATTTT
.,few,TRBV3-1,TRBJ2-3,CASSRIDTDTQYF,TGTGCCAGCAGCCGAATCGACACAGATACGCAGTATTTT